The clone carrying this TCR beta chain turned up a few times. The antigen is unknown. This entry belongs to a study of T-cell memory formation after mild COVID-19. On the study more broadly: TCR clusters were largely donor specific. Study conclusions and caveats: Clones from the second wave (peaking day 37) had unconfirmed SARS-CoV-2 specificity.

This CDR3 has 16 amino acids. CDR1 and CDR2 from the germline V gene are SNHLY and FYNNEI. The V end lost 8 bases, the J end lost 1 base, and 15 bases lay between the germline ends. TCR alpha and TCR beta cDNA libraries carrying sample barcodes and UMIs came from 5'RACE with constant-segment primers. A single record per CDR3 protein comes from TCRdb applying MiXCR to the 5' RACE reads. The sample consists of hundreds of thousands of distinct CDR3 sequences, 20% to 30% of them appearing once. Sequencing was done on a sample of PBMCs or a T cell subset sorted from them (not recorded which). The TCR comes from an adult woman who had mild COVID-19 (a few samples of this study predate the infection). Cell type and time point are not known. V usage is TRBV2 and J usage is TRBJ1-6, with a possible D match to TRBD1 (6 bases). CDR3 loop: CASRQEGRSYNSPLHF. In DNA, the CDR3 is TGTGCCAGCCGACAGGAGGGAAGGTCCTATAATTCACCCCTCCACTTT.